The 15 T cell receptor beta chains reported below all come from one sample, sequenced in a study of cytomegalovirus exposure and HLA in healthy donors. The PCR employed 60 Vbeta primers together with 13 Jbeta primers. Sequencing was performed with immunoSEQ multiplex PCR; in TCRdb, only in-frame clones are kept and a portion is missing. This table has about 100,000 clones, approximately 76% appearing once. The sequenced sample was PBMCs. These receptors all stem from a man between 35 and 55 years old in good health and CMV-seropositive.

CDR3 DNA sequence: TGTGCCAGCAGCGGAGCGGGGTTCTACAATGAGCAGTTCTTC. Translation gives CASSGAGFYNEQFF. This chain joins TRBV9 and TRBJ2-1; 7 positions match TRBD2. Germline V gene sequence: CDR1 SGDLS, CDR2 YYNGEE. V shed 3 bases and J 3 bases; nucleotides not matched to a gene: 3. CDR3 size: 14 residues. Complete variable domain (other parts from reference TRBV9 and TRBJ2-1): DSGVTQTPKHLITATGQRVTLRCSPRSGDLSVYWYQQSLDQGLQFLIQYYNGEERAKGNILERFSAQQFPDLHSELNLSSLELGDSALYFCASSGAGFYNEQFFGPGTRLTVL.

J is TRBJ2-7 and V is TRBV5-1, with 12 bases aligning to TRBD1. Germline CDR1 reads SGHRS; CDR2 reads YFSETQ. The junction had 16 bases not matched to a gene; V was cut back by 3 bases and J by 3 bases. This CDR3 has 19 residues. DNA for the CDR3: TGCGCCAGCAGCTCACCGCCGGGACAGGGGGCTTGGGGAGACTACGAGCAGTACTTC. Translated: CASSSPPGQGAWGDYEQYF.

The chain is built from TRBV5-5 and TRBJ1-1; perhaps TRBD1 as D (6 bases). This CDR3 comprises 13 residues. The germline CDR1 and CDR2 sequences are SGHKS and YYEKEE (reference sequence). V was shortened by 6 bases and J by 1 base, with 10 bases between the two germline ends. The CDR3 nucleotides are TGTGCCAGCATACTCAGGGGGAACACTGAAGCTTTCTTT. Protein: CASILRGNTEAFF.

The J gene is TRBJ2-5, the V gene TRBV6-1, with a tentative D call TRBD2 (5 bases). CDR3 length: 14 residues. In germline, CDR1 is MNHNS, CDR2 SASEGT. Trimming took off 4 bases at V and 2 bases at J, with 11 bases between the two ends. The DNA of the CDR3 is TGTGCCAGCAGTGGAGGGAATCCACAAGAGACCCAGTACTTC. Its translation: CASSGGNPQETQYF.

The gene calls are TRBV10-2 and TRBJ2-3; 7 bases are shared with TRBD1. The germline V gene has CDR1 WSHSY and CDR2 SAAADI. This CDR3 has 16 residues. V lost 4 bases, J lost 0 bases, and 7 bases stayed unmatched. CDR3 protein: CASSASGQRSTDTQYF. The DNA of the CDR3 is TGCGCCAGCAGTGCGTCGGGACAGCGGAGCACAGATACGCAGTATTTT.

This chain joins TRBV9 and TRBJ2-3, with unresolved D. This CDR3 is built from 16 residues. Trimming stripped 4 bases from V and 1 base from J, with 16 bases between. Germline CDR1 reads SGDLS; CDR2 reads YYNGEE. The CDR3 coding sequence is TGTGCCAGCAGCCTATTAATGTCCGCTGGCACAGATACGCAGTATTTT. Amino acids: CASSLLMSAGTDTQYF.

This clone was seen once. V gene TRBV7-2 combines with J gene TRBJ1-2; D is possibly TRBD1 (6 bases). Germline lookup yields CDR1 SGHTA and CDR2 FQGNSA. V lost 0 bases and J lost 2, with 7 bases in between. This CDR3 contains 14 residues. In DNA, the CDR3 is TGTGCCAGCAGCTTAGCGACAGGAAACTATGGCTACACCTTC. It encodes CASSLATGNYGYTF.

The gene calls are TRBV2 and TRBJ2-7; 10 positions agree with TRBD2. Germline CDR1 and CDR2: SNHLY and FYNNEI. CDR3 size: 15 residues. The V segment lost 1 base and the J segment 4 bases; nucleotides outside the gene matches: 4. CDR3 coding DNA: TGTGCCAGCAGTGAAGTGAGCGGGAGGGGGTACGAGCAGTACTTC. The encoded protein is CASSEVSGRGYEQYF.

The CDR3 bases are TGTGCCAGCGACCACCAAGCGGGGGGCACAGATACGCAGTATTTT. As protein: CASDHQAGGTDTQYF. The chain joins TRBV6-1 to TRBJ2-3, with TRBD2 identical over 8 bases. Trimming removed 8 bases from V and 1 base from J; junction bases left unmatched: 8. CDR3 length: 15 residues. Germline V gene lookup returns CDR1 MNHNS and CDR2 SASEGT.

This clone was seen only a few times. The gene calls are TRBV10-1 and TRBJ1-6, with D unclear. The CDR3 extends over 17 amino acids. V was pared by 3 bases and J by 0 bases, with 12 bases between. Germline CDR1 is WNHNN and CDR2 is SYGVQD (reference sequence). The CDR3 coding sequence is TGCGCCAGCAGTGATCTAAACTGTCACTCCTATAATTCACCCCTCCACTTT. Its protein is CASSDLNCHSYNSPLHF.

The chain employs TRBV5-1 and TRBJ1-1; D possibly corresponds to TRBD1 (6 bases). The V and J ends lost 0 bases and 7 bases respectively, with 10 bases between them. The length of the CDR3 is 13 residues. Germline V gene lookup returns CDR1 SGHRS and CDR2 YFSETQ. The CDR3 DNA reads TGCGCCAGCAGCTTGGAGACAGGAAATGAAGCTTTCTTT. Translating gives CASSLETGNEAFF.

V gene TRBV18 combines with J gene TRBJ2-5; 7 nucleotides align to TRBD1. V lost 3 bases, J lost 3 bases, and 4 bases stayed unmatched. The CDR3 extends over 14 amino acids. Germline V CDR1 and CDR2: KGHSH, LQKENI. In DNA form, the CDR3 reads TGTGCCAGCTCACCCGGACAGGACAAAGAGACCCAGTACTTC. This translates into CASSPGQDKETQYF.

This clone was seen a few times. This chain joins TRBV6-1 and TRBJ2-7; D is perhaps TRBD2 (6 bases). CDR1 and CDR2 from the germline V gene are MNHNS and SASEGT. CDR3 size: 14 residues. V lost 7 bases and J 3 bases, leaving 16 bases between the germline ends. The CDR3 bases are TGTGCCAGCAACCCCAGTGGGGGGTACTACGAGCAGTACTTC. Its protein is CASNPSGGYYEQYF.

The chain is built from TRBV7-6 and TRBJ1-1; unclear D gene. V lost 3 bases and J lost 6, with 11 bases in between. There are 13 residues in the CDR3. Germline V gene lookup returns CDR1 SGHVS and CDR2 FNYEAQ. Written as DNA, the CDR3 is TGTGCCAGCAGCTTTAGAGATACCTCTGAAGCTTTCTTT. Translating gives CASSFRDTSEAFF.

The chain combines TRBV6-5 with TRBJ2-6; D uncertain. Trimming pared 0 bases from V and 4 bases from J, leaving 10 bases between. Germline CDR1 reads MNHEY; CDR2 reads SVGAGI. The length of the CDR3 is 16 residues. The CDR3 is CASSYSNAAGANVLTF. The CDR3 bases are TGTGCCAGCAGTTACTCGAACGCGGCCGGGGCCAACGTCCTGACTTTC.